The 26 T cell receptor beta chains listed next were all sequenced from one sample in a study of blood T cell repertoires in COVID-19. TCRdb keeps only in-frame clones here, not all; method: immunoSEQ multiplex PCR. The sample consists of 80,000 to 100,000 clones, over 75% of them appearing once. Sequences were obtained from peripheral blood. Receptors originate from a man aged 60 to 75 with acute or convalescent COVID-19.

The V call is TRBV5-1, the J call TRBJ2-7, with TRBD1 matching 8 bases. The CDR3 spans 15 residues. The V gene's germline CDR1 is SGHRS and CDR2 YFSETQ. V was pared by 2 bases and J by 2 bases, with 6 bases of the junction left unmatched. CDR3 DNA sequence: TGCGCCAGCAGCTTTTGGACAGGGCCAACCTACGAGCAGTACTTC. It encodes CASSFWTGPTYEQYF.

V gene TRBV11-3 combines with J gene TRBJ2-1; perhaps TRBD2 as D (6 bases). Germline loops: CDR1 SGHNT, CDR2 YENEEA. V lost 4 bases to trimming and J lost 1 base, with 11 bases between them. The CDR3 totals 15 residues. The CDR3 loop reads CASSSEGRSYNEQFF. The CDR3 DNA sequence: TGTGCCAGCAGCTCGGAGGGAAGGTCCTACAATGAGCAGTTCTTC.

V is TRBV4-3 and J is TRBJ2-7; 7 positions agree with TRBD2. There are 15 residues in the CDR3. Per germline, CDR1 LGHNA and CDR2 YSLEER. V dropped 0 bases and J dropped 0; count of bases not matched to a gene: 2. This chain's CDR3 is CASSQDRDYSYEQYF. The CDR3 DNA reads as TGCGCCAGCAGCCAAGATCGGGACTACTCCTACGAGCAGTACTTC.

This chain links TRBV19 with TRBJ1-4; tentative D call: TRBD1 (5 bases). V was trimmed by 3 bases and J by 5 bases, leaving 13 bases between them. Germline V gene lookup returns CDR1 LNHDA and CDR2 SQIVND (reference sequence). This CDR3 is built from 15 residues. CDR3 amino acids: CASSISDRPNEKLFF. Written as DNA, the CDR3 is TGTGCCAGTAGTATCTCCGACAGACCGAATGAAAAACTGTTTTTT.

The gene calls are TRBV7-8 and TRBJ2-7, with 9 bases identical to TRBD2. The junction had 5 bases not matched to a gene; V was cut back by 5 bases and J by 0 bases. The CDR3 has 15 residues. Germline V gene lookup returns CDR1 SGHVS and CDR2 FQNEAQ. The CDR3 region is CASSLLAGNSYEQYF. CDR3 in DNA: TGTGCCAGCAGCCTTCTAGCGGGGAACTCCTACGAGCAGTACTTC.

The CDR3 DNA reads as TGTGCCAGCAGCGTAGCCCCGACTAGCAGCCAAGAGACCCAGTACTTC. Translating gives CASSVAPTSSQETQYF. The chain links TRBV9 to TRBJ2-5; 7 bases map to TRBD2. The CDR3 spans 16 residues. Per germline, CDR1 SGDLS and CDR2 YYNGEE. V was clipped by 0 bases and J by 1 base; unmatched bases: 6.

The chain couples TRBV21-1 to TRBJ1-6; TRBD1, the table's D call, was not compared with the DNA. TRBV21-1 is deemed a pseudogene. The CDR3 is 14 residues long. CDR3 nucleotide sequence: TGTGCCAGGAGACAGGGGAGGAGGAATTCACCCCTCCACTTT. This translates into CARRQGRRNSPLHF.

This chain links TRBV2 with TRBJ1-1; no clear D. V was pared by 6 bases and J by 1 base, with 15 bases between. This CDR3 region has 15 residues. CDR1 SNHLY and CDR2 FYNNEI come from the germline V gene. DNA of the CDR3: TGTGCCAGCAGGGAGACACTCGGGAAGAACACTGAAGCTTTCTTT. It codes for CASRETLGKNTEAFF.

The chain uses TRBV6-4 and TRBJ2-3, with 8 bases aligning to TRBD2. Germline V CDR1 and CDR2: MRHNA, SNTAGT. There are 14 residues in the CDR3. V lost 6 bases, J lost 2 bases, and 4 bases stayed unmatched. For the CDR3, the DNA is TGTGCCAGCAGCCACGGGGGGGCCACAGATACGCAGTATTTT. Protein product: CASSHGGATDTQYF.

This clone occurred once. The chain couples TRBV6-5 to TRBJ1-5; D is perhaps TRBD1 (6 bases). The CDR3 runs to 14 residues. V was clipped by 10 bases and J by 0 bases, with 13 bases between them. Germline CDR1 is MNHEY and CDR2 is SVGAGI. The CDR3 spells CATVTGYSNQPQHF. CDR3 sequence (DNA): TGTGCCACCGTAACAGGGTATAGCAATCAGCCCCAGCATTTT.

This chain uses TRBV4-3 with TRBJ2-2; TRBD1 aligns across 12 bases. Per germline, CDR1 LGHNA and CDR2 YSLEER. Trimming at V came to 6 bases and at J to 1 base, leaving 15 bases not matched to a gene. This CDR3 has 20 amino acids. In DNA form, the CDR3 reads TGCGCCAGCAGTTCATGGGACAGGGGGCCCGAATTACGGAACACCGGGGAGCTGTTTTTT. It is translated as CASSSWDRGPELRNTGELFF.

This chain links TRBV11-3 with TRBJ2-1; possible D gene TRBD2, 5 bases. This CDR3 has 10 residues. Germline V gene lookup returns CDR1 SGHNT and CDR2 YENEEA. Trimming removed 5 bases at V and 9 bases at J, with 5 bases between. CDR3 in DNA: TGTGCCAGCAGCAGCGGTGAGCAGTTCTTC. It yields the protein CASSSGEQFF.

The rearrangement uses TRBV5-1 and TRBJ2-2, with D perhaps TRBD1 (5 bases). Trimming removed 3 bases from V and 3 bases from J, with 21 bases in between. The CDR3 has 18 residues. Germline loops: CDR1 SGHRS, CDR2 YFSETQ. The CDR3 spells CASSWTSSTGLYTGELFF. The CDR3 DNA reads as TGCGCCAGCAGCTGGACCTCATCAACAGGCCTCTACACCGGGGAGCTGTTTTTT.

The rearrangement links TRBV29-1 to TRBJ2-7, with 13 bases that match TRBD2. This CDR3 contains 14 residues. The trim removed 6 bases at V and 0 bases at J, leaving 2 bases unmatched. The V gene's germline CDR1 is SQVTM and CDR2 ANQGSEA. The CDR3 here is CSVRTSGSSYEQYF. The CDR3 bases are TGCAGCGTCAGGACTAGCGGGAGCTCCTACGAGCAGTACTTC.

This clone was counted only a few times. The chain has TRBV3-1 (or the pseudogene TRBV3-2) and TRBJ1-3, with D hard to call. This CDR3 spans 13 amino acids. Germline CDR1 LGHDT, CDR2 YNNKEL (reference sequence). V was pared by 3 bases and J by 3 bases, with 6 bases between. This chain's CDR3 is CASSQRRGNTIYF. DNA of the CDR3: TGTGCCAGCAGCCAGCGGCGTGGAAACACCATATATTTT.

V usage is TRBV5-1 and J usage is TRBJ1-3; 9 bases align to TRBD1. After removal of 3 bases from V and 2 bases from J, the junction contained 3 bases not matched to a gene. Germline V CDR1 and CDR2: SGHRS, YFSETQ. There are 15 residues in the CDR3. The CDR3 DNA is TGCGCCAGCAGCTCGTGGACAGGGGCTGGAAACACCATATATTTT. Translated: CASSSWTGAGNTIYF.

This clone appeared many times. The J gene is TRBJ1-2, the V gene TRBV19, with 7 positions matching TRBD1. The CDR3 length is 14 residues. The V gene end was trimmed by 5 bases and the J gene end by 7 bases; junction bases not matched to a gene: 10. Germline-derived CDR1 and CDR2 are LNHDA and SQIVND (reference sequence). As DNA, the CDR3 is TGTGCCAGTAGTCGGGACAGCTACGACTCTGGCTACACCTTC. The encoded protein is CASSRDSYDSGYTF.

The J gene is TRBJ1-6, the V gene TRBV5-5, with TRBD1 matching over 9 bases. Losses at the gene ends were 0 bases for V and 6 bases for J; bases not matched to a gene: 4. Germline V gene data show CDR1 as SGHKS and CDR2 as YYEKEE (reference sequence). CDR3 length: 16 residues. As DNA, the CDR3 is TGTGCCAGCAGCTTGGTTTTGGGACAGGGTAATTCACCCCTCCACTTT. It yields the protein CASSLVLGQGNSPLHF. Full variable domain (missing parts from reference TRBV5-5 and TRBJ1-6): DAGVTQSPTHLIKTRGQQVTLRCSPISGHKSVSWYQQVLGQGPQFIFQYYEKEERGRGNFPDRFSARQFPNYSSELNVNALLLGDSALYLCASSLVLGQGNSPLHFGNGTRLTVT.

Details on this clone: The sample contains more than one DNA sequence encoding this CDR3. This rearrangement joins TRBV11-2 to TRBJ2-7; the match to TRBD2 covers 8 bases. J was trimmed by 1 base and V by 4 bases; bases with no gene match: 12. The CDR3 loop spans 17 amino acids. Germline V CDR1 and CDR2: SGHAT, FQNNGV. CDR3 sequence reads: CASSYNRGGRPSYEQYF. CDR3 in DNA: TGTGCCAGCAGCTACAATAGGGGCGGGAGGCCTTCCTACGAGCAGTACTTC.

CDR3 nucleotides: TGTGCCGCCGGGGGGGGGTTCGACACCGGGGAGCTGTTTTTT. Encoded protein: CAAGGGFDTGELFF. This chain connects TRBV19 to TRBJ2-2; TRBD2 aligns across 8 bases. In germline, CDR1 is LNHDA, CDR2 SQIVND (reference sequence). The V segment lost 11 bases and the J segment 3 bases; nucleotides outside the gene matches: 8. The CDR3 has 14 residues. Using reference TRBV19 and TRBJ2-2 for the parts outside the CDR3, the full variable domain is DGGITQSPKYLFRKEGQNVTLSCEQNLNHDAMYWYRQDPGQGLRLIYYSQIVNDFQKGDIAEGYSVSREKKESFPLTVTSAQKNPTAFYLCAAGGGFDTGELFFGEGSRLTVL.

This clone was observed once. The V and J genes are TRBV7-9 and TRBJ2-3; TRBD2 matches at 8 bases. CDR1 is SEHNR, CDR2 FQNEAQ, per germline (reference sequence). V was clipped by 3 bases and J by 4 bases; unmatched bases: 3. The CDR3 sequence is 14 residues long. DNA of the CDR3: TGTGCCAGCAGCTTTTCACTAGCGGCAGATACGCAGTATTTT. It codes for CASSFSLAADTQYF.

The sample holds one count of this clone. The chain recombines TRBV9 with TRBJ1-1; TRBD1 is a possible D gene (5 bases). The CDR3 is 14 amino acids. V lost 6 bases to trimming and J lost 2 bases, with 14 bases between them. Germline V lookup: CDR1 SGDLS, CDR2 YYNGEE. CDR3 sequence (DNA): TGTGCCAGCAAGGGGAGGGCTGGTAACACTGAAGCTTTCTTT. It is translated as CASKGRAGNTEAFF.

Written as DNA, the CDR3 is TGTGCCAGCAGCCAAGATCTACTTGGGACAGGGAGGGATGAGCAGTTCTTC. Its translation: CASSQDLLGTGRDEQFF. This rearrangement joins TRBV3-1 (or the pseudogene TRBV3-2) to TRBJ2-1, with 9 bases matching TRBD1. Germline loops: CDR1 LGHDT, CDR2 YNNKEL (reference sequence). This CDR3 is built from 17 residues. Trimming took 0 bases from V and 8 from J; bases not matched to a gene: 11.

The chain uses TRBV11-2 and TRBJ2-2; 11 bases are a match to TRBD2. The CDR3 consists of 17 residues. With 5 bases clipped from V and 5 bases from J, the junction kept 10 bases outside the gene matches. CDR1 SGHAT and CDR2 FQNNGV come from the germline V gene. The CDR3 loop reads CASSLTQTSGTTGELFF. The CDR3 DNA reads TGTGCCAGCAGCCTGACTCAGACTAGCGGGACTACCGGGGAGCTGTTTTTT.

The chain has TRBV19 and TRBJ2-5; TRBD1 agrees at 7 bases. CDR1 LNHDA and CDR2 SQIVND come from the germline V gene (reference sequence). There are 14 residues in the CDR3. Losses at the gene ends were 7 bases for V and 1 base for J; bases not matched to a gene: 6. CDR3 region: CASTIDRVQETQYF. The CDR3 DNA reads as TGTGCCAGTACCATCGACAGGGTCCAAGAGACCCAGTACTTC.

This chain joins TRBV5-1 and TRBJ2-2, with D perhaps matching TRBD2 (11 bases). Germline CDR1 is SGHRS and CDR2 is YFSETQ. The CDR3 sequence is 22 residues long. The V gene lost 0 bases and the J gene lost 1 base, with 28 bases spanning the gap. The DNA of the CDR3 is TGCGCCAGCAGCTTGGCCGGGGGGACAGGGGCTACTAGCGGGAGGAACACCGGGGAGCTGTTTTTT. It yields the protein CASSLAGGTGATSGRNTGELFF.